The present T cell receptor beta chain was sequenced within a study of T cells in Graves' hyperthyroidism and ophthalmopathy. This clonotype was detected only a few times. Its antigen is as yet unknown. Study results and limitations: Among clonotypes expanded in thyroid above 0.001, most were also found in blood. In validation, the model predicted ophthalmopathy. These predictions came a median around 5.9 months before onset.

Regions amplified from RNA transcripts were the TCR beta CDR3 regions. The primer set for the first-round RT-PCR of the TCR CDR3 was HTBI. TCRdb re-called the multiplex PCR reads with MiXCR, one entry per CDR3 protein. Among some 490,000 distinct CDR3 sequences listed, about 16% were seen once. The CDR3 contains 15 residues. Deletions cut 0 bases from V and 6 bases from J, with 13 bases between. The germline CDR1 and CDR2 sequences are SGHDT and YYEEEE. The V and J genes are TRBV5-6 and TRBJ1-5; no definite D call. Sequencing was done on a sample of blood. This TCR was recovered from a woman in her twenties or thirties with Graves' ophthalmopathy. As DNA, the CDR3 is TGTGCCAGCAGCTTGGAAGGCGTTCGAAGTCAGCCCCAGCATTTT. Translation: CASSLEGVRSQPQHF.